This T cell receptor (beta chain) is from a study of T cells expressing NK-cell markers. Whole-study context: The study drew TCR beta repertoires from sorted CD3+CD56+NKG2C+, CD3+CD56+NKG2C- and CD3+CD56-NKG2C+ T cells. The study sequenced eight donors, seven HCMV-seropositive and one seronegative. Study-level findings and limits: Among CD8+ T cells from six donors, dominant NKG2C+ clonotypes accounted for about 1.0-7.0%. Questions lingered over whether expanded NKG2C+ T cell clones were HCMV-specific.

Reprocessing the 5' RACE reads, TCRdb reports a single entry for every CDR3 protein and omits DNA. The sample has roughly 430,000 distinct CDR3 sequences. Remarks on this clonotype: The antigen is unknown.

The CDR3 runs to 13 residues. The germline CDR1 and CDR2 sequences are LGHDT and YNNKEL (reference sequence). This sequence was found in a woman aged 18-69 years in good health. The chain couples TRBV3-1 to TRBJ1-6. The sequenced material came from blood T cells: a sorted CD56 or NKG2C T cell subset, CD4+ or CD8+ T cells, or bulk PBMC T cells (not recorded which). The CDR3 here is CASSQDSVSPLHF.